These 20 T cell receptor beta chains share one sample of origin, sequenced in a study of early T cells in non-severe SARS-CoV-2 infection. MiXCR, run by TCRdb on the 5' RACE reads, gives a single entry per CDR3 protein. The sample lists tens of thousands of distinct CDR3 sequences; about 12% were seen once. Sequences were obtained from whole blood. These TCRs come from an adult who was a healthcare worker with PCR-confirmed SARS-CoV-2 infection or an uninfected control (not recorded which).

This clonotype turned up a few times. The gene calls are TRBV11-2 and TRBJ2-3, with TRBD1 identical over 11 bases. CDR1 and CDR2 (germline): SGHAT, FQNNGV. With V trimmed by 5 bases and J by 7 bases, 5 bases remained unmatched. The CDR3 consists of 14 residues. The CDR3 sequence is CASSAGQGANTQYF. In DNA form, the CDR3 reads TGTGCCAGCAGCGCCGGACAGGGGGCGAATACGCAGTATTTT.

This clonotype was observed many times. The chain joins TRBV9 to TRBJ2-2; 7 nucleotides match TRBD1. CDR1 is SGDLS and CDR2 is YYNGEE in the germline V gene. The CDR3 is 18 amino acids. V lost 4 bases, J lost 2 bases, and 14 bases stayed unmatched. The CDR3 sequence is CASSSSPGQSRNTGELFF. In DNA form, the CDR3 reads TGTGCCAGCAGCTCGAGCCCGGGACAGAGTCGTAACACCGGGGAGCTGTTTTTT.

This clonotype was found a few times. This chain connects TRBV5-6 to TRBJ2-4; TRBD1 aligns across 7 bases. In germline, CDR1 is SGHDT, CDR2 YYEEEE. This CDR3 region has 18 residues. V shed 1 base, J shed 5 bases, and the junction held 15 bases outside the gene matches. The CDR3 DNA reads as TGTGCCAGCAGCTTGCGGTACCCAATCCGGGACAGAGAAAACATTCAGTACTTC. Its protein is CASSLRYPIRDRENIQYF.

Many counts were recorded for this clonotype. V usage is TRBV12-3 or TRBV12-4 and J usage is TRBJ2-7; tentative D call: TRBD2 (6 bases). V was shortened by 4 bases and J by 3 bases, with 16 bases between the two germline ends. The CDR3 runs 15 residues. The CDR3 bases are TGTGCCAGCAGTTCCCTCAGACTAGGAGGCTACGAGCAGTACTTC. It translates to CASSSLRLGGYEQYF.

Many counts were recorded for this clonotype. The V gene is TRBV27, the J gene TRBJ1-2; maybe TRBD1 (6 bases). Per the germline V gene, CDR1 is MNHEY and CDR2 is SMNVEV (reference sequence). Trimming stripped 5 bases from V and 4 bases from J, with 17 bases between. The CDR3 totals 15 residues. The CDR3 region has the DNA TGTGCCAGCAGTCCAACCGAAGACAGGAGCTATGGCTACACCTTC. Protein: CASSPTEDRSYGYTF.

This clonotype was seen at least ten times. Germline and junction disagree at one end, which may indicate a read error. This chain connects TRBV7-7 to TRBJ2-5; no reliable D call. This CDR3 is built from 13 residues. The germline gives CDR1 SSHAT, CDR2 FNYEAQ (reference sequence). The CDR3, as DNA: TGTGCTAGCAGCTTAGGCCTAGAAGAGACCCAGTACTTC. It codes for CASSLGLEETQYF.

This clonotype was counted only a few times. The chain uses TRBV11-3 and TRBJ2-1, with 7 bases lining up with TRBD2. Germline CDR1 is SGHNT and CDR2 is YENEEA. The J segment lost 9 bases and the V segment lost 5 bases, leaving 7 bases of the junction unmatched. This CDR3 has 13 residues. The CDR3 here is CASSPGGVREQFF. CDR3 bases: TGTGCCAGCAGCCCTGGGGGGGTTCGTGAGCAGTTCTTC. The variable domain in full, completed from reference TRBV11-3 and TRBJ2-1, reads EAGVVQSPRYKIIEKKQPVAFWCNPISGHNTLYWYLQNLGQGPELLIRYENEEAVDDSQLPKDRFSAERLKGVDSTLKIQPAELGDSAVYLCASSPGGVREQFFGPGTRLTVL.

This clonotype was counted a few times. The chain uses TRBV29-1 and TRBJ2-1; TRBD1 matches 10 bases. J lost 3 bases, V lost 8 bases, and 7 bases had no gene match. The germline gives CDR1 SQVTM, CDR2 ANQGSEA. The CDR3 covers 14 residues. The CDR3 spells CSSRGTGVYNEQFF. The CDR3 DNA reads TGCAGCTCCCGCGGGACAGGGGTCTACAATGAGCAGTTCTTC.

The chain's CDR3 is CASSQVAQGEETQYF. The CDR3 DNA reads as TGTGCCAGCAGCCAGGTGGCACAGGGGGAGGAGACCCAGTACTTC. V gene TRBV11-2 combines with J gene TRBJ2-5, with 8 bases aligning to TRBD1. This CDR3 spans 15 amino acids. The V segment lost 5 bases and the J segment 5 bases; nucleotides outside the gene matches: 10. Germline V gene data show CDR1 as SGHAT and CDR2 as FQNNGV.

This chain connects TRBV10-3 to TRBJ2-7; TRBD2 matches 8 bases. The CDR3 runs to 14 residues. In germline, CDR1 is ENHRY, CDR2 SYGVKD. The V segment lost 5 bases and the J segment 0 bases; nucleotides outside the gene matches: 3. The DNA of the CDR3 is TGTGCCATCAGTAGAAGCGGGAGCTCCTACGAGCAGTACTTC. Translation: CAISRSGSSYEQYF.

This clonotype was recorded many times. In DNA, the CDR3 is TGTGCCAGCAATCAAAGACTCACAGGGAACTCCTACGAGCAGTACTTC. Its protein is CASNQRLTGNSYEQYF. The rearrangement joins TRBV27 to TRBJ2-7; D possibly corresponds to TRBD1 (6 bases). Between the trimmed V and J ends, which lost 7 bases and 0 bases, there was a span of 19 bases. Germline V gives CDR1 MNHEY, CDR2 SMNVEV (reference sequence). The CDR3 runs 16 residues.

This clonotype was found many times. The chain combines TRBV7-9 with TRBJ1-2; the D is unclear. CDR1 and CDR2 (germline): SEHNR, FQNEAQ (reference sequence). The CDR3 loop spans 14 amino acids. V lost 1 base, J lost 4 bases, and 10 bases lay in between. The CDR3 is CASSLVTGPYGYTF. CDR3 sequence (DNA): TGTGCCAGCAGCTTAGTCACGGGCCCCTATGGCTACACCTTC.

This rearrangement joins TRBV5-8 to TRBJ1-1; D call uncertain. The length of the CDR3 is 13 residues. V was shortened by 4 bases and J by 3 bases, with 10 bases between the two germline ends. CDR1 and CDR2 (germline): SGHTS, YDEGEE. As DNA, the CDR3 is TGTGCCAGCAGCCTGGACGGAGACACTGAAGCTTTCTTT. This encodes CASSLDGDTEAFF. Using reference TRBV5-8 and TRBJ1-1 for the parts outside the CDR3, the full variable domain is EAGVTQSPTHLIKTRGQQATLRCSPISGHTSVYWYQQALGLGLQFLLWYDEGEERNRGNFPPRFSGRQFPNYSSELNVNALELEDSALYLCASSLDGDTEAFFGQGTRLTVV.

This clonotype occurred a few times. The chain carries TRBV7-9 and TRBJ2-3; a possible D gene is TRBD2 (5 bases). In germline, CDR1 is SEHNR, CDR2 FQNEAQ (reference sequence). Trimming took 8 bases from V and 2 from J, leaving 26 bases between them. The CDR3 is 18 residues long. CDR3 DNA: TGTGCCAGCTCCGCACGTTTTCGGGGTCGGCCTGTCACAGATACGCAGTATTTT. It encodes CASSARFRGRPVTDTQYF.

The CDR3: CASSQSMGQSLSSYEQYF. CDR3 coding DNA: TGTGCCAGCAGCCAATCGATGGGACAGAGTCTGAGCTCCTACGAGCAGTACTTC. The chain combines TRBV14 with TRBJ2-7, with 7 bases aligning to TRBD1. The CDR3 is 18 amino acids. The J segment lost 0 bases and the V segment lost 2 bases, leaving 13 bases of the junction unmatched. CDR1 is SGHDN and CDR2 is FVKESK in the germline V gene.

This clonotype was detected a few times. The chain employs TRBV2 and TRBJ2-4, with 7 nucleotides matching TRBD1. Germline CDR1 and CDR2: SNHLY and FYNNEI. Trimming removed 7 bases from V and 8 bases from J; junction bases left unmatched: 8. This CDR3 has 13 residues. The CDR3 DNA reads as TGTGCCAGCATTCTAGGACAGGCCGACATTCAGTACTTC. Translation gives CASILGQADIQYF.

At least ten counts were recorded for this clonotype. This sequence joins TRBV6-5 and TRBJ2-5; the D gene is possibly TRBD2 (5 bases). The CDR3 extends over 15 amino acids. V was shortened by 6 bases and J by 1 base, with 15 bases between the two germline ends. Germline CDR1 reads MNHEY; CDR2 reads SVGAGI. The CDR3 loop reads CASSGAGVGQETQYF. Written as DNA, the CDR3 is TGTGCCAGCAGCGGAGCCGGGGTGGGCCAAGAGACCCAGTACTTC.

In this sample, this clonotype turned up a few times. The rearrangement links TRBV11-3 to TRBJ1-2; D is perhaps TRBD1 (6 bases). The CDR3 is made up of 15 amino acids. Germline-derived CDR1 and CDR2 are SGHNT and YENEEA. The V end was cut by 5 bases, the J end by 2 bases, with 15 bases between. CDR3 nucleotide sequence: TGTGCCAGCAGCCGCGACGCACAGGGAAACTATGGCTACACCTTC. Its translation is CASSRDAQGNYGYTF.

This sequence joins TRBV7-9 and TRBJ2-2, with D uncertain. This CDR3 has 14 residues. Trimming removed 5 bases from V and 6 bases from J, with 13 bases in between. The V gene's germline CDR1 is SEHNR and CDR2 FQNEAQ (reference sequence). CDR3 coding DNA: TGTGCCAGCAGCCCTTCCATCTCGCCCGGGGAGCTGTTTTTT. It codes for CASSPSISPGELFF.

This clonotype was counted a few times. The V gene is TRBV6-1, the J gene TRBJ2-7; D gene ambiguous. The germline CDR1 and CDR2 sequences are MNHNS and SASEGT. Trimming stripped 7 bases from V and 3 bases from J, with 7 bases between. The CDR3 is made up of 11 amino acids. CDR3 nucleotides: TGTGCCAGCAAATGGGGCTACGAGCAGTACTTC. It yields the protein CASKWGYEQYF.